The sequence of this TCR beta chain was determined in a study of graft-versus-host responses after intestinal transplantation. Whole-study context: Anti-thymocyte globulin served as induction for all recipients, who then took tacrolimus and steroids for around 3 years.

Clones were sequenced by immunoSEQ multiplex PCR, and TCRdb holds only the in-frame ones, with some missing. The sample includes 90,000 to 100,000 clones, 90% to 95% of them seen just once. A note on this clone: Its matching antigen is unknown.

The sample was unstimulated CD8+ T cells sorted from spleen or lymph node cells, taken before intestinal transplant. The sequence was obtained from a human donor who received an intestinal transplant.

The CDR3 loop is CATGTLRDSHEQYF. CDR3 DNA: TGTGCCACCGGTACCCTCCGGGACAGCCACGAGCAGTACTTC. V usage is TRBV15 and J usage is TRBJ2-7; 7 positions agree with TRBD1. CDR3 length equals 14 residues. Trimming at V came to 8 bases and at J to 5 bases, leaving 12 bases not matched to a gene. Germline assignment: CDR1 LNHNV and CDR2 YYDKDF (reference sequence).